The 25 T cell receptor beta chains in this list originate from one sample, sequenced in a study of OX40 agonist ivuxolimab in advanced cancers. Only in-frame clones appear in the TCRdb table, and some are missing; sequencing was by immunoSEQ multiplex PCR. The data contain roughly 70,000 clones, approximately 86% of them singletons. Source: CD4+ or CD8+ T cells sorted from blood, taken in a trial of the OX40 agonist ivuxolimab. The receptors originated from an adult with an advanced solid tumor such as melanoma, head and neck, liver or kidney cancer.

The chain recombines TRBV13 with TRBJ2-5; D is perhaps TRBD2 (6 bases). The V gene lost 8 bases and the J gene lost 2 bases, with 9 bases spanning the gap. Germline CDR1 reads PRHDT; CDR2 reads FYEKMQ (reference sequence). CDR3 length equals 12 residues. The DNA of the CDR3 is TGTGCCAGCGGGACTGCACAAGAGACCCAGTACTTC. Protein product: CASGTAQETQYF.

The chain links TRBV11-1 to TRBJ2-7; the D is unclear. CDR3 length equals 16 residues. Germline loops: CDR1 SGHAT, CDR2 FQDESV (reference sequence). Trimming stripped 2 bases from V and 3 bases from J, with 17 bases between. The CDR3 DNA follows: TGTGCCAGCAGCTTAACGGGCACGGCAGCAGACTACGAGCAGTACTTC. Amino acid sequence: CASSLTGTAADYEQYF.

This clone was counted a few times. This chain connects TRBV29-1 to TRBJ1-5; tentatively, D is TRBD1 (6 bases). The CDR3 consists of 16 residues. V was pared by 6 bases and J by 2 bases, with 20 bases between. Germline lookup yields CDR1 SQVTM and CDR2 ANQGSEA. The CDR3 sequence: CSVKVAGGGGNQPQHF. In nucleotides, the CDR3 is TGCAGCGTCAAGGTGGCGGGGGGCGGGGGCAATCAGCCCCAGCATTTT. The complete variable domain, with remaining parts taken from reference TRBV29-1 and TRBJ1-5, reads SAVISQKPSRDICQRGTSLTIQCQVDSQVTMMFWYRQQPGQSLTLIATANQGSEATYESGFVIDKFPISRPNLTFSTLTVSNMSPEDSSIYLCSVKVAGGGGNQPQHFGDGTRLSIL.

This chain links TRBV5-1 with TRBJ1-1; no firm D call. The CDR3 is made up of 13 amino acids. Germline assignment: CDR1 SGHRS and CDR2 YFSETQ. V lost 0 bases and J lost 3, with 6 bases in between. CDR3 nucleotides: TGCGCCAGCAGCTTGGGTCTGGACACTGAAGCTTTCTTT. It encodes CASSLGLDTEAFF.

The CDR3 bases are TGCGCCAGCAGCCGGACAGGGGAAGGCGGCACTGAAGCTTTCTTT. It yields the protein CASSRTGEGGTEAFF. The V call is TRBV5-1, the J call TRBJ1-1, with 9 bases matching TRBD1. The CDR3 is 15 residues long. J gave up 4 bases and V 4 bases, and 8 bases lay outside the gene matches. In germline, CDR1 is SGHRS, CDR2 YFSETQ.

The gene calls are TRBV28 and TRBJ2-7; TRBD1 might be the D (5 bases). The ends were cut back, 8 bases at V and 3 bases at J, with 11 bases in the middle. From germline, CDR1 is MDHEN and CDR2 SYDVKM. CDR3 length: 12 amino acids. The CDR3 DNA follows: TGTGCCAGCGGGGTAGGGGTCTACGAGCAGTACTTC. It yields the protein CASGVGVYEQYF.

This clone was seen more than once but under ten times. The CDR3 bases are TGTGCCAGCAGCCCCGGCCAGGGGTCGGGAAACACCATATATTTT. Its protein product is CASSPGQGSGNTIYF. The chain carries TRBV11-3 and TRBJ1-3; D is perhaps TRBD1 (6 bases). There are 15 residues in the CDR3. Trimming stripped 5 bases from V and 4 bases from J, with 15 bases between. Germline assignment: CDR1 SGHNT and CDR2 YENEEA.

The CDR3: CSVGQAGYNEQFF. In DNA form, the CDR3 reads TGCAGCGTGGGACAGGCGGGTTACAATGAGCAGTTCTTC. V is TRBV29-1 and J is TRBJ2-1; 8 bases align to TRBD1. Germline CDR1 and CDR2: SQVTM and ANQGSEA. The CDR3 length is 13 residues. With V trimmed by 6 bases and J by 4 bases, 5 bases remained unmatched.

The chain couples TRBV9 to TRBJ2-2; D is unresolved. The CDR3 has 14 amino acids. Germline CDR1 reads SGDLS; CDR2 reads YYNGEE. V was cut by 7 bases and J by 0 bases, with 10 bases left in between. The CDR3 coding sequence is TGTGCCAGCGAACAGAGCGCGAACACCGGGGAGCTGTTTTTT. The encoded protein is CASEQSANTGELFF.

The chain is built from TRBV5-4 and TRBJ2-5, with D perhaps being TRBD1 or TRBD2 (5 bases each). Trimming removed 2 bases from V and 2 bases from J, with 7 bases in between. CDR1 and CDR2 from the germline V gene are SGHNT and YYREEE (reference sequence). The CDR3 loop spans 13 amino acids. The DNA for the CDR3 is TGTGCCAGCAGCTTTTGGGGGCAAGAGACCCAGTACTTC. It encodes CASSFWGQETQYF.

V is TRBV10-3 and J is TRBJ1-2; 8 bases agree with TRBD1. This CDR3 region has 14 residues. Trimming removed 0 bases from V and 4 bases from J; junction bases left unmatched: 1. The germline V gene has CDR1 ENHRY and CDR2 SYGVKD. The CDR3 here is CAISESDRVYGYTF. In DNA, the CDR3 is TGTGCCATCAGTGAGTCGGACAGGGTCTATGGCTACACCTTC.

A single count supports this clone. The CDR3 DNA is TGCGCCAGCAGACGGGCTCGGGGGGCCTACGAGCAGTACTTC. The encoded protein is CASRRARGAYEQYF. This chain joins TRBV5-1 and TRBJ2-7, with 7 bases matching TRBD2. The CDR3 length is 14 residues. The J segment lost 2 bases and the V segment lost 5 bases, leaving 7 bases of the junction unmatched. CDR1 and CDR2 (germline): SGHRS, YFSETQ.

The chain recombines TRBV28 with TRBJ2-6, with TRBD2 identical over 8 bases. Trimming cost V 3 bases and J 0 bases; bases outside gene matches: 13. CDR3 length: 20 amino acids. Germline CDR1 reads MDHEN; CDR2 reads SYDVKM. The CDR3 is CASSLWGLAGLSSGANVLTF. The CDR3 DNA is TGTGCCAGCAGTTTGTGGGGGCTAGCGGGCTTGAGCTCTGGGGCCAACGTCCTGACTTTC. Combining the CDR3 with reference TRBV28 and TRBJ2-6 gives the whole variable domain DVKVTQSSRYLVKRTGEKVFLECVQDMDHENMFWYRQDPGLGLRLIYFSYDVKMKEKGDIPEGYSVSREKKERFSLILESASTNQTSMYLCASSLWGLAGLSSGANVLTFGAGSRLTVL.

The CDR3 DNA follows: TGTGCCAGCAGCCACCAGGATATGGGCACAGATACGCAGTATTTT. This codes for CASSHQDMGTDTQYF. The chain employs TRBV7-3 and TRBJ2-3; D gene ambiguous. Trimming took off 5 bases at V and 1 base at J, with 13 bases between the two ends. This CDR3 is built from 15 residues. Germline-derived CDR1 and CDR2 are SGHTA and FQGTGA.

V and J are TRBV7-9 and TRBJ2-1; D may correspond to TRBD1 or TRBD2 (5 bases each). The V and J ends lost 3 bases and 11 bases respectively, with 14 bases between them. CDR1 and CDR2 (germline): SEHNR, FQNEAQ (reference sequence). This CDR3 is built from 13 residues. The CDR3, as DNA: TGTGCCAGCAGCTTCTGGGACGCCGGGAAGCAGTTCTTC. It is translated as CASSFWDAGKQFF.

V and J are TRBV6-6 and TRBJ1-1, with a tentative D call TRBD1 (5 bases). With 8 bases removed from V and 0 bases from J, the gap between germline ends came to 10 bases. The CDR3 has 13 amino acids. CDR1 MNHNY and CDR2 SVGAGI come from the germline V gene (reference sequence). The CDR3 is CASEGSMNTEAFF. The DNA for the CDR3 is TGTGCCAGCGAGGGGAGCATGAACACTGAAGCTTTCTTT.

J is TRBJ2-7 and V is TRBV25-1; TRBD2 might be the D (5 bases). This CDR3 region has 16 residues. The V gene's germline CDR1 is MGHDK and CDR2 SYGVNS. V was clipped by 2 bases and J by 3 bases, with 17 bases between them. CDR3 sequence (DNA): TGTGCCAGCAGTGAAAACTTCGGGGTTTTAGTCTACGAGCAGTACTTC. This gives the protein CASSENFGVLVYEQYF.

The chain is built from TRBV25-1 and TRBJ1-1; no definite D call. The germline CDR1 and CDR2 sequences are MGHDK and SYGVNS. CDR3 length: 11 residues. With 8 bases removed from V and 10 bases from J, the gap between germline ends came to 14 bases. The CDR3 protein is CASGEKTGAFF. In DNA, the CDR3 is TGTGCCAGCGGGGAAAAGACGGGAGCTTTCTTT.

V and J are TRBV27 and TRBJ1-3, with D uncertain. This CDR3 region has 19 residues. The V end was cut by 3 bases, the J end by 0 bases, with 21 bases between. Germline CDR1 and CDR2: MNHEY and SMNVEV (reference sequence). Here the CDR3 reads CASSFRAPGSSNSGNTIYF. For the CDR3, the DNA is TGTGCCAGCAGTTTCCGGGCCCCGGGTAGTTCTAACTCTGGAAACACCATATATTTT.

The chain combines TRBV9 with TRBJ2-2, with 11 bases fitting TRBD2. Germline CDR1 and CDR2: SGDLS and YYNGEE. The V segment lost 2 bases and the J segment 6 bases; nucleotides outside the gene matches: 3. This CDR3 is built from 15 residues. CDR3 DNA sequence: TGTGCCAGCAGCGTTCTAGCGGGGGGCTCCGGGGAGCTGTTTTTT. Translating gives CASSVLAGGSGELFF.

The gene calls are TRBV10-3 and TRBJ2-7, with D possibly matching TRBD2 (6 bases). Trimming took off 3 bases at V and 3 bases at J, with 15 bases between the two ends. The CDR3 contains 15 residues. Germline values: CDR1 ENHRY, CDR2 SYGVKD. CDR3 sequence reads: CAISDTTRNGYEQYF. DNA of the CDR3: TGTGCCATCAGTGATACGACTAGAAACGGCTACGAGCAGTACTTC.

This chain uses TRBV19 with TRBJ2-7; D tentatively reads TRBD1 or TRBD2 (5 bases each). The CDR3 loop spans 13 amino acids. CDR1 and CDR2 (germline): LNHDA, SQIVND (reference sequence). The ends were cut back, 6 bases at V and 1 base at J, with 10 bases in the middle. The CDR3 region has the DNA TGTGCCAGTAGCGGGACGGCGTCCTACGAGCAGTACTTC. Translated: CASSGTASYEQYF.

The rearrangement uses TRBV27 and TRBJ1-5, with 8 nucleotides matching TRBD1. The CDR3 has 15 residues. V was pared by 6 bases and J by 3 bases, with 7 bases of the junction left unmatched. Per the germline V gene, CDR1 is MNHEY and CDR2 is SMNVEV (reference sequence). In DNA, the CDR3 is TGTGCCAGCAGCTCACAGGGGGAATTCAATCAGCCCCAGCATTTT. This gives the protein CASSSQGEFNQPQHF.

The chain employs TRBV29-1 and TRBJ1-2, with 9 positions matching TRBD1. The germline V gene has CDR1 SQVTM and CDR2 ANQGSEA. With 6 bases clipped from V and 4 bases from J, the junction kept 0 bases outside the gene matches. The CDR3 is 11 amino acids. This CDR3 reads CSVGQGYGYTF. Written as DNA, the CDR3 is TGCAGCGTGGGACAGGGCTATGGCTACACCTTC.

This chain links TRBV11-2 with TRBJ2-7, with TRBD1 identical over 8 bases. Per the germline V gene, CDR1 is SGHAT and CDR2 is FQNNGV. Germline trimming cut 2 bases from V and 7 bases from J; bases unmatched to any gene: 7. The CDR3 runs 14 residues. For the CDR3, the DNA is TGTGCCAGCAGCTTACGCCAGGGGGCGTTGGAGCAGTACTTC. Translated, it gives CASSLRQGALEQYF.